The 2 T cell receptor beta chains below were found in one sample sequenced in a study of T cell changes during pregnancy in multiple sclerosis. Profiled with immunoSEQ multiplex PCR; TCRdb holds only in-frame clones, not every one. The top ten clones hold over 5% of a sample with 30,000 to 40,000 clones, under 95% of them seen once. Specimen: peripheral blood, collected in the third trimester of pregnancy. The receptors derive from a female donor in good health, enrolled as a control in a pregnancy study.

The chain is built from TRBV9 and TRBJ2-1; weak D call: TRBD2 (5 bases). The germline gives CDR1 SGDLS, CDR2 YYNGEE. The germline V and J ends were trimmed by 0 bases and 7 bases, with 17 bases remaining between them. There are 16 residues in the CDR3. The CDR3 reads CASSVGGTRTGNEQFF. CDR3 nucleotides: TGTGCCAGCAGCGTAGGGGGAACTAGGACTGGGAATGAGCAGTTCTTC.

V gene TRBV5-6 combines with J gene TRBJ1-1, with 7 bases matching TRBD1. The germline CDR1 and CDR2 sequences are SGHDT and YYEEEE. Trimming removed 0 bases from V and 7 bases from J; junction bases left unmatched: 3. The CDR3 length is 13 residues. CDR3 in DNA: TGTGCCAGCAGCTTGGAAGGGGGCCTTGAAGCTTTCTTT. Its protein is CASSLEGGLEAFF.